The 23 T cell receptor beta chains below all came from one sample that was sequenced in a study of T cell repertoires in cytomegalovirus infection. MiXCR, run by TCRdb on the reads, gives a single entry per CDR3 protein. The sample contains some 680,000 distinct CDR3 sequences, 35% of which appear only once. The material sequenced was PBMCs. All receptors come from a human donor in good health (CMV status not recorded). Some clones in this sample may be carry-over from other donors' samples.

The chain joins TRBV12-5 to TRBJ2-2; the match to TRBD2 covers 10 bases. Looked up from germline, CDR1 is LGHNT and CDR2 is FRNRAP. The ends lost 5 bases at V and 5 bases at J; junction bases unmatched: 5. This CDR3 has 15 residues. CDR3 nucleotides: TGTGCTAGTGGTCTCCTAGCGGGAGCGACCGGGGAGCTGTTTTTT. This gives the protein CASGLLAGATGELFF.

This clonotype was observed a handful of times. Given a much more abundant clone one base away, this may be a read error. This rearrangement joins TRBV7-2 to TRBJ2-7; D might be TRBD2 (6 bases). There are 14 residues in the CDR3. Between the trimmed V and J ends, which lost 3 bases and 3 bases, there was a span of 12 bases. Germline V gives CDR1 SGHTA, CDR2 FQGNSA. The CDR3 DNA is TGTGCCAGCAGCTTCTCCGGGACTCACTACGAGCAGTACTTC. Its translation is CASSFSGTHYEQYF.

The J gene is TRBJ2-7, the V gene TRBV5-6; 14 positions match TRBD2. Trimming cost V 3 bases and J 5 bases; bases outside gene matches: 1. Germline V gene data show CDR1 as SGHDT and CDR2 as YYEEEE. The CDR3 is 14 residues long. Here the CDR3 reads CASSWGLAGDEQYF. The CDR3 DNA reads as TGTGCCAGCAGCTGGGGACTAGCGGGAGACGAGCAGTACTTC.

The rearrangement uses TRBV12-3 or TRBV12-4 and TRBJ2-1; possibly TRBD2 for D (7 bases). CDR3 length: 15 amino acids. Trimming took off 3 bases at V and 6 bases at J, with 15 bases between the two ends. The CDR3 spells CASSFHTGRGNEQFF. CDR3 DNA: TGTGCCAGCAGTTTTCACACAGGGAGGGGCAATGAGCAGTTCTTC.

This clonotype appeared a few times. The chain carries TRBV28 and TRBJ1-2; D is ambiguous. Looked up from germline, CDR1 is MDHEN and CDR2 is SYDVKM. The CDR3 has 15 residues. V dropped 3 bases and J dropped 4 bases, with 15 bases sitting between them. CDR3 sequence reads: CASSFKGRDIYGYTF. The CDR3 region has the DNA TGTGCCAGCAGTTTTAAGGGCAGAGATATCTATGGCTACACCTTC.

The CDR3 sequence: CASNGGVGGANVLTF. As DNA, the CDR3 is TGTGCCAGCAACGGTGGGGTGGGTGGGGCCAACGTCCTGACTTTC. This chain links TRBV7-3 with TRBJ2-6; D gene ambiguous. Per germline, CDR1 SGHTA and CDR2 FQGTGA. Trimming took 7 bases from V and 3 from J, leaving 13 bases between them. CDR3 length: 15 residues.

This clonotype was found a few times. The rearrangement uses TRBV6-6 and TRBJ1-4; 7 positions match TRBD1. V shed 10 bases, J shed 4 bases, and the junction held 15 bases outside the gene matches. This CDR3 has 16 amino acids. Germline V CDR1 and CDR2: MNHNY, SVGAGI (reference sequence). The CDR3 nucleotides read TGTGCCATCGGACAGGACCCACCAAACCTTAATGAAAAACTGTTTTTT. It yields the protein CAIGQDPPNLNEKLFF.

This clonotype was recorded a few times. The genes are TRBV4-1 and TRBJ2-1, with TRBD2 matching 12 bases. Germline CDR1 reads MGHRA; CDR2 reads YSYEKL. The V and J ends lost 1 base and 8 bases, in that order; junction bases with no gene match: 15. This CDR3 has 19 residues. CDR3 protein: CASSQVVGSSGGVGDEQFF. CDR3 nucleotides: TGCGCCAGCAGCCAAGTAGTTGGGTCTAGCGGGGGGGTTGGCGATGAGCAGTTCTTC.

The V call is TRBV19, the J call TRBJ1-1; the D is unclear. This CDR3 has 16 residues. Germline V gene lookup returns CDR1 LNHDA and CDR2 SQIVND (reference sequence). V gave up 6 bases and J gave up 3 bases, with 20 bases separating them. For the CDR3, the DNA is TGTGCCAGTAGAGCGGGATTAACATCGAAATACACTGAAGCTTTCTTT. Its protein product is CASRAGLTSKYTEAFF. The full variable domain, its missing parts supplied by reference TRBV19 and TRBJ1-1, is DGGITQSPKYLFRKEGQNVTLSCEQNLNHDAMYWYRQDPGQGLRLIYYSQIVNDFQKGDIAEGYSVSREKKESFPLTVTSAQKNPTAFYLCASRAGLTSKYTEAFFGQGTRLTVV.

This chain uses TRBV6-5 with TRBJ2-1; D is ambiguous. Germline V gene sequence: CDR1 MNHEY, CDR2 SVGAGI. The ends were cut back, 5 bases at V and 0 bases at J, with 17 bases in the middle. CDR3 length equals 17 residues. CDR3 coding DNA: TGTGCCAGCAGTCCCCCGGGCCCCCGCCACTCCTACAATGAGCAGTTCTTC. Amino acid sequence: CASSPPGPRHSYNEQFF.

The CDR3 nucleotides read TGCAGCGTTGCCCCGACAGGGGTGAGCAACGAGCAGTACTTC. Its translation is CSVAPTGVSNEQYF. The V and J genes are TRBV29-1 and TRBJ2-7; TRBD1 matches 8 bases. Germline values: CDR1 SQVTM, CDR2 ANQGSEA. The CDR3 extends over 14 amino acids. Unmatched junction bases numbered 10, after V lost 4 bases and J lost 5 bases.

The table lists this clonotype with many counts. Its ends do not fully match the called genes, so a read error is possible. The chain employs TRBV12-3 or TRBV12-4 and TRBJ2-3; D gene ambiguous. The CDR3 is 12 residues long. The CDR3 reads CASSLDTDTQYF. CDR3 in DNA: TGTGCCAGCAGCTTAGACACAGATACGCAGTATTTT.

This clonotype came up many times. The genes are TRBV7-6 and TRBJ2-1, with D possibly being TRBD2 (7 bases). Germline-derived CDR1 and CDR2 are SGHVS and FNYEAQ. Trimming removed 4 bases from V and 7 bases from J, with 20 bases in between. The CDR3 has 16 residues. CDR3 sequence: CASSSGGGGFLNEQFF. The CDR3 DNA reads as TGTGCCAGCAGCTCGGGGGGCGGGGGTTTCTTAAATGAGCAGTTCTTC.

The gene calls are TRBV7-9 and TRBJ1-3; D might be TRBD1 (6 bases). The V end was cut by 4 bases, the J end by 7 bases, with 20 bases between. In germline, CDR1 is SEHNR, CDR2 FQNEAQ (reference sequence). The CDR3 extends over 16 amino acids. The CDR3 DNA sequence: TGTGCCAGCAGCTCCCGATTAGGGGACAAGGCGAACACCATATATTTT. Amino acids: CASSSRLGDKANTIYF. Together with reference TRBV7-9 and TRBJ1-3, the CDR3 gives the full variable domain: DTGVSQNPRHKITKRGQNVTFRCDPISEHNRLYWYRQTLGQGPEFLTYFQNEAQLEKSRLLSDRFSAERPKGSFSTLEIQRTEQGDSAMYLCASSSRLGDKANTIYFGEGSWLTVV.

This clonotype occurred a few times. This chain joins TRBV28 and TRBJ1-4, with D unresolved. The V and J ends lost 4 bases and 5 bases respectively, with 11 bases between them. In germline, CDR1 is MDHEN, CDR2 SYDVKM. The CDR3 loop spans 14 amino acids. CDR3 sequence: CASSSGLENEKLFF. CDR3 sequence (DNA): TGTGCCAGCAGTTCCGGATTGGAAAATGAAAAACTGTTTTTT.

The rearrangement joins TRBV6-5 to TRBJ1-2; the D is unclear. Trimming pared 6 bases from V and 0 bases from J, leaving 17 bases between. CDR1 and CDR2 (germline): MNHEY, SVGAGI. The CDR3 sequence is 16 residues long. The CDR3 loop reads CASSLFLPSANYGYTF. Written as DNA, the CDR3 is TGTGCCAGCAGCCTTTTTTTGCCCTCAGCTAACTATGGCTACACCTTC.

Comment on this clonotype: An end of the junction differs from the germline gene, which may be a read error. DNA of the CDR3: TGCAGTGCCCAAGCGGGGGTCCACAACACAGATACGCACTATTTT. Its translation is CSAQAGVHNTDTHYF. This sequence joins TRBV20-1 and TRBJ2-3; 8 positions match TRBD2. The length of the CDR3 is 15 residues. Germline CDR1 and CDR2: DFQATT and SNEGSKA (reference sequence).

V usage is TRBV2 and J usage is TRBJ2-2; possible D gene TRBD1, 6 bases. The CDR3 runs to 14 residues. V was shortened by 1 base and J by 5 bases, with 8 bases between the two germline ends. Germline CDR1 is SNHLY and CDR2 is FYNNEI. In DNA form, the CDR3 reads TGTGCCAGCAGTGAAGACAGGGTGACCGGGGAGCTGTTTTTT. Its protein product is CASSEDRVTGELFF. The full variable domain, completed using reference TRBV2 and TRBJ2-2, is EPEVTQTPSHQVTQMGQEVILRCVPISNHLYFYWYRQILGQKVEFLVSFYNNEISEKSEIFDDQFSVERPDGSNFTLKIRSTKLEDSAMYFCASSEDRVTGELFFGEGSRLTVL.

The chain couples TRBV28 to TRBJ1-2; 10 bases are a match to TRBD1. Germline trimming cut 5 bases from V and 7 bases from J; bases unmatched to any gene: 7. Germline V gene lookup returns CDR1 MDHEN and CDR2 SYDVKM. CDR3 size: 14 residues. DNA for the CDR3: TGTGCCAGCAGTCCCGGGACAGGGGTATTTGGCTACACCTTC. It specifies CASSPGTGVFGYTF.

The V and J genes are TRBV24-1 and TRBJ2-1, with 9 bases aligning to TRBD2. The CDR3 sequence is 16 residues long. V shed 4 bases and J 2 bases; nucleotides not matched to a gene: 5. Germline loops: CDR1 KGHDR, CDR2 SFDVKD. The CDR3: CATSDTSGSPYNEQFF. The CDR3 DNA is TGTGCCACCAGTGACACTAGCGGGTCTCCCTACAATGAGCAGTTCTTC.

This clonotype was counted ten times or more. DNA for the CDR3: TGTGCCAGCAGTCTCGAACCTGACAGCTCTGGAAACACCATATATTTT. This gives the protein CASSLEPDSSGNTIYF. The chain has TRBV28 and TRBJ1-3; tentatively, D is TRBD1 (5 bases). Germline CDR1 reads MDHEN; CDR2 reads SYDVKM. The CDR3 consists of 16 residues. The V gene lost 5 bases and the J gene lost 0 bases, with 14 bases spanning the gap.

This clonotype was recorded at least ten times. The rearrangement joins TRBV7-3 to TRBJ2-3; the D gene is possibly TRBD2 (5 bases). Per germline, CDR1 SGHTA and CDR2 FQGTGA. V was shortened by 0 bases and J by 5 bases, with 6 bases between the two germline ends. This CDR3 contains 13 residues. CDR3 coding DNA: TGTGCCAGCAGCTTAACGAGGGTAGATACGCAGTATTTT. Protein sequence: CASSLTRVDTQYF.

This clonotype was seen a handful of times. The V gene is TRBV12-3 or TRBV12-4, the J gene TRBJ1-2; 11 positions agree with TRBD1. With V trimmed by 6 bases and J by 7 bases, 7 bases remained unmatched. This CDR3 is built from 14 residues. The DNA of the CDR3 is TGTGCCAGCAGCCCTGGACAGGGGGCGCGTGGCTACACCTTC. Its protein product is CASSPGQGARGYTF.